The clone carrying this TCR beta chain was counted at least ten times. The antigen remains unidentified. The library was built for alpha chains, so this beta chain is an off-target read and its size means little. The sample is drawn from a study of spatial heterogeneity in lung cancer. The sample's time point: sample taken at primary tumor resection. Study-wide results and caveats: Tumor mutation count correlated with how many alpha and beta TCRs expanded intratumorally.

TCR cDNA molecules were tagged individually, and each one carried a unique molecular identifier. TCRdb reanalysed the 5' RACE reads using MiXCR and keeps one entry per CDR3 protein. The sample yields approximately 3,800 distinct CDR3 sequences, 5.5% to 7% seen once. The CDR3 is 15 amino acids. The V gene end was trimmed by 5 bases and the J gene end by 2 bases; junction bases not matched to a gene: 3. The TCR originated in a male donor with early-stage non-small cell lung cancer. The specimen comprised lung tumor tissue, sampled at surgery. The chain recombines TRBV12-3 or TRBV12-4 with TRBJ2-1, with 10 bases aligning to TRBD2. CDR3 nucleotides: TGTGCCAGCAGTCCCACTAGCGGGGCCTACAATGAGCAGTTCTTC. Its translation is CASSPTSGAYNEQFF.